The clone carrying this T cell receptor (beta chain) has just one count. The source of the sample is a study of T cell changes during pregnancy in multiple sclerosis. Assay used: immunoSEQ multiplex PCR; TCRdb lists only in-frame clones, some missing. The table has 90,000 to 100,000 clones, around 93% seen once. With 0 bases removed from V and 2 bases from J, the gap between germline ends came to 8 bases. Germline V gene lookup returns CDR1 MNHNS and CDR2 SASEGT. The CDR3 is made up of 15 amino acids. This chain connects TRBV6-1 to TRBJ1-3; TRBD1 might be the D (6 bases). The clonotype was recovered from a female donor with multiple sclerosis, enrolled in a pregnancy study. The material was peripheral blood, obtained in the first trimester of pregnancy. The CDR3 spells CASSEAHRAGNTIYF. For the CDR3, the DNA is TGTGCCAGCAGTGAAGCTCACAGGGCTGGAAACACCATATATTTT.